These T cell receptor beta chains were read from a single sample in a study of blood T cell repertoires in COVID-19. Profiled with immunoSEQ multiplex PCR; TCRdb holds only in-frame clones, not every one. The sample carries some 330,000 clones, 85% to 90% recorded once. Sequenced material: PBMCs or T cells enriched from blood (not recorded which). These TCRs come from a man aged 25-45 years who had recovered from COVID-19. Both conserved end residues are part of each CDR3. D genes are given only for firm matches. Some rows mark clone size as missing; the rest say once, few, many or name a class of expanded clone.

>TRBV18|-|TRBJ2-3|-
TGTGCCACCAAGGACAGAAGCACAGATACGCAGTATTTT
CATKDRSTDTQYF
>TRBV7-8|-|TRBJ1-2|TRBD1
TGTGCCAGCAGCTTAACCCCCGGGACAGGGTTTTATGGCTACACCTTC
CASSLTPGTGFYGYTF
>TRBV19|-|TRBJ1-5|TRBD1
TGTGCCAGTAGTATCTTCGGCAGGGGGAATCAGCCCCAGCATTTT
CASSIFGRGNQPQHF
>TRBV7-2|-|TRBJ2-5|TRBD2
TGTGCCAGCAGCCCAGGGACTAGTTGGGAGACCCAGTACTTC
CASSPGTSWETQYF
>TRBV2|once|TRBJ2-5|-
TGTGCCAGCTCAGACGGACAGATCGAGACCCAGTACTTC
CASSDGQIETQYF
>TRBV11-2|-|TRBJ2-7|TRBD2
TGTGCCAGCAGCCCGTTAGCGGGAACCAACGAGCAGTACTTC
CASSPLAGTNEQYF
>TRBV4-1|few|TRBJ2-7|TRBD2
TGCGCCAGCAGCCAAAAGGAGCGGGGGGATTCCGGCGAGCAGTACTTC
CASSQKERGDSGEQYF
>TRBV24-1|once|TRBJ2-2|-
TGTGCCACCAGTCCCCGAGGCGGCACCGGGGAGCTGTTTTTT
CATSPRGGTGELFF
>TRBV4-1|-|TRBJ2-7|-
TGCGCCAGCAGCCAAGGACGAGGGGAGCAGTACTTC
CASSQGRGEQYF
>TRBV4-1|-|TRBJ2-1|TRBD2
TGCGCCAGCAGCCAGTCGACTAGCGGGACTTACAATGAGCAGTTCTTC
CASSQSTSGTYNEQFF
>TRBV5-1|-|TRBJ2-3|TRBD2
TGCGCCAGCAGCTTACTAGCGGGAGCCGCAGATACGCAGTATTTT
CASSLLAGAADTQYF
>TRBV5-1|-|TRBJ2-3|-
TGCGCCAGCAGCTTGGTCGTTCCCACAGATACGCAGTATTTT
CASSLVVPTDTQYF
>TRBV2|-|TRBJ1-3|-
TGTGCCAGCCTCCGGAGAGGGGGGGACTTGCGAAACACCATATATTTT
CASLRRGGDLRNTIYF
>TRBV24-1|-|TRBJ2-2|TRBD1
TGTGCCACCAGTGGATTCGGGACAGCTAACACCGGGGAGCTGTTTTTT
CATSGFGTANTGELFF
>TRBV9|-|TRBJ1-6|-
TGTGCCAGCAGCGGTGGGGCCCCGGCAGGGATAACCTCACCCCTCCACTTT
CASSGGAPAGITSPLHF
>TRBV27|-|TRBJ1-1|TRBD1
TGTGCCAGCAAACGGATCGGGACAGGCATAAACACTGAAGCTTTCTTT
CASKRIGTGINTEAFF
>TRBV28|-|TRBJ1-2|-
TGTGCCAGCAGTTTAGCACAAACTAACTATGGCTACACCTTC
CASSLAQTNYGYTF
>TRBV27|-|TRBJ2-2|TRBD2
TGTGCCAGCAGTTTCGGGACTAGCGGCACCGGGGAGCTGTTTTTT
CASSFGTSGTGELFF
>TRBV5-6|-|TRBJ2-4|-
TGTGCCAGCAGCCGGACGACTACCTCTACCAAAAACATTCAGTACTTC
CASSRTTTSTKNIQYF
>TRBV18|-|TRBJ1-1|TRBD1
TGTGCCAGCTCACGCCGGGACAGGGGTAGGACTGAAGCTTTCTTT
CASSRRDRGRTEAFF